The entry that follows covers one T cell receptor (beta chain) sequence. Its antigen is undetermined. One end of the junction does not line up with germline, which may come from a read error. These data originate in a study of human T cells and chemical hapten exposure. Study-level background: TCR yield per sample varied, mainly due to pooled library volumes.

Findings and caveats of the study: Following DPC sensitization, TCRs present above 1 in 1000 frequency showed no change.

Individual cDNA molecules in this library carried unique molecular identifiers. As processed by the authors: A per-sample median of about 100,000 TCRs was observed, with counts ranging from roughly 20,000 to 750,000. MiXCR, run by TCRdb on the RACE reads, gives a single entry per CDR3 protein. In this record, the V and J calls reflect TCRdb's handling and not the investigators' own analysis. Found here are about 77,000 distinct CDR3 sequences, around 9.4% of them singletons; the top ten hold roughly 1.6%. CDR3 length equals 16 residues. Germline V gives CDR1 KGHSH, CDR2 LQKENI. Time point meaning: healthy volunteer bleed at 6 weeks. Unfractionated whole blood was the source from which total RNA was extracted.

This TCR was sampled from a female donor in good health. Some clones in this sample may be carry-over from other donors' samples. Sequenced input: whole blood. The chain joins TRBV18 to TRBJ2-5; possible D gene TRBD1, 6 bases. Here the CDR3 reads CTRKGDTQIKQETQYF. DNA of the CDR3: TGTACCAGGAAAGGGGACACCCAGATCAAACAAGAGACCCAGTACTTC.